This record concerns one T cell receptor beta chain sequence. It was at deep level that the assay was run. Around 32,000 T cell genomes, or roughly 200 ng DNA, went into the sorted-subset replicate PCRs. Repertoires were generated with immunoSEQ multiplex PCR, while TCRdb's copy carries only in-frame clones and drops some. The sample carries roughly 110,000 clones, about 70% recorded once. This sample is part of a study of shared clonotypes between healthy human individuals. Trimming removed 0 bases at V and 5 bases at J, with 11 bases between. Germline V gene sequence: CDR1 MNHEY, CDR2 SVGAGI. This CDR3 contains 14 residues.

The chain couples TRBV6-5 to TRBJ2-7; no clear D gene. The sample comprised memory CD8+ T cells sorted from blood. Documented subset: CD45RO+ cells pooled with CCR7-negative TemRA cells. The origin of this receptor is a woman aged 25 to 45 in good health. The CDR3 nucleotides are TGTGCCAGCAGTTACTCGGGGTCATTGGACGAGCAGTACTTC. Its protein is CASSYSGSLDEQYF.